Detailed here is one T cell receptor beta chain. Its antigen is undetermined. V lost 1 base to trimming and J lost 7 bases; unmatched junction nucleotides: 12. Germline CDR1 SGHTA, CDR2 FQGNSA. This CDR3 has 16 amino acids. The data belong to a study of T cell responses to AZD1222 COVID-19 vaccine. Broader study findings: None of the repertoires were sampled until the peak T cell response had passed.

Clones were read by immunoSEQ multiplex PCR, and TCRdb kept only the in-frame ones, dropping some. The repertoire holds more than 150,000 clones, with less than 95% as singletons. This receptor was identified in an adult in good health. Material: peripheral blood, obtained on day 0 of AZD1222 vaccination. The J gene is TRBJ1-2, the V gene TRBV7-2; 7 nucleotides agree with TRBD1. The CDR3 sequence: CASSLDRLGTAGGYTF. In nucleotides, the CDR3 is TGTGCCAGCAGCTTAGATAGGTTAGGGACAGCGGGTGGCTACACCTTC.